These 19 T cell receptor beta chains were all obtained from the same sample, sequenced in a study of control samples from healthy donors and cancer patients (dated by TCRdb to about 2020). Libraries were built with the immunoSEQ multiplex PCR assay. In its TCRdb copy, this immuneACCESS table keeps in-frame sequences only and misses some clones. Where compared with another copy, unresolved V genes explain less than half of these, and the others have no known cause. Present in this sample are 150,000 to 200,000 clones, roughly 92% of which were seen just once. Roughly 1.5% of the sample is in the top ten clones. The specimen was blood. These receptors were obtained from a man aged 25-45 years in good health.

The rearrangement links TRBV19 to TRBJ1-2; no clear D. Germline V gives CDR1 LNHDA, CDR2 SQIVND (reference sequence). V lost 5 bases and J lost 0, with 7 bases in between. The CDR3 is 13 amino acids. The CDR3 DNA is TGTGCCAGTAGTGCAGGCCCTAACTATGGCTACACCTTC. It specifies CASSAGPNYGYTF.

The chain uses TRBV12-3 or TRBV12-4 and TRBJ1-5; D is possibly TRBD1 (6 bases). The ends were cut back, 6 bases at V and 4 bases at J, with 10 bases in the middle. The CDR3 extends over 13 amino acids. The CDR3 nucleotides read TGTGCCAGCAGCCACACAGGGAATCAGCCCCAGCATTTT. Its translation: CASSHTGNQPQHF.

The genes are TRBV9 and TRBJ2-3; the D gene is possibly TRBD2 (5 bases). Germline values: CDR1 SGDLS, CDR2 YYNGEE. V was clipped by 4 bases and J by 1 base, with 7 bases between them. This CDR3 has 13 residues. The CDR3 protein is CASSFGGTDTQYF. Here the CDR3 DNA reads TGTGCCAGCAGCTTCGGGGGCACAGATACGCAGTATTTT.

V and J are TRBV27 and TRBJ2-3, with 10 bases fitting TRBD1. This CDR3 has 16 amino acids. Per germline, CDR1 MNHEY and CDR2 SMNVEV (reference sequence). V shed 3 bases and J 1 base; nucleotides not matched to a gene: 4. The CDR3 DNA is TGTGCCAGCAGTTTCCCGGACAGGGGGGGCACAGATACGCAGTATTTT. Translation: CASSFPDRGGTDTQYF.

V usage is TRBV27 and J usage is TRBJ1-1; 9 bases match TRBD1. After removal of 6 bases from V and 0 bases from J, the junction contained 8 bases not matched to a gene. The length of the CDR3 is 16 residues. Germline loops: CDR1 MNHEY, CDR2 SMNVEV (reference sequence). The CDR3 DNA is TGTGCCAGCAGCCCAGGACAGGGGAGGATGAACACTGAAGCTTTCTTT. This translates into CASSPGQGRMNTEAFF.

The chain couples TRBV28 to TRBJ1-5; TRBD1 matches 7 bases. The junction had 6 bases not matched to a gene; V was cut back by 4 bases and J by 6 bases. This CDR3 comprises 14 residues. Germline assignment: CDR1 MDHEN and CDR2 SYDVKM. The CDR3 is CASSSGQLSQPQHF. The CDR3 DNA is TGTGCCAGCAGTTCGGGACAGTTGAGTCAGCCCCAGCATTTT.

This chain uses TRBV18 with TRBJ1-5; possibly TRBD1 for D (5 bases). Looked up from germline, CDR1 is KGHSH and CDR2 is LQKENI. V was cut by 2 bases and J by 2 bases, with 13 bases left in between. The CDR3 runs 16 residues. In nucleotides, the CDR3 is TGTGCCAGCTCACCATACCGGGACGGGGGCAATCAGCCCCAGCATTTT. Translating gives CASSPYRDGGNQPQHF.

The J gene is TRBJ2-5, the V gene TRBV5-4; 7 bases are a match to TRBD1. Germline V gene lookup returns CDR1 SGHNT and CDR2 YYREEE (reference sequence). The CDR3 has 15 residues. With V trimmed by 4 bases and J by 4 bases, 10 bases remained unmatched. The CDR3 nucleotides are TGTGCCAGCAGCACCCGACAGGGAATGGGAGAGACCCAGTACTTC. It yields the protein CASSTRQGMGETQYF.

The chain recombines TRBV5-1 with TRBJ2-7; D call uncertain. V was cut by 0 bases and J by 3 bases, with 7 bases left in between. The CDR3 is 13 amino acids. Germline assignment: CDR1 SGHRS and CDR2 YFSETQ. The CDR3 protein is CASSLGRDYEQYF. The CDR3 bases are TGCGCCAGCAGCTTGGGTAGGGACTACGAGCAGTACTTC.

The rearrangement links TRBV19 to TRBJ2-1; 11 bases are shared with TRBD2. The CDR3 extends over 17 amino acids. Per the germline V gene, CDR1 is LNHDA and CDR2 is SQIVND (reference sequence). J lost 8 bases, V lost 1 base, and 10 bases had no gene match. CDR3 residues: CASSIVAGGRARYEQFF. As DNA, the CDR3 is TGTGCCAGTAGTATAGTAGCGGGGGGGCGGGCTAGGTATGAGCAGTTCTTC.

The chain has TRBV3-1 (or the pseudogene TRBV3-2) and TRBJ2-3; D gene ambiguous. V was cut by 4 bases and J by 3 bases, with 14 bases left in between. CDR1 LGHDT and CDR2 YNNKEL come from the germline V gene (reference sequence). There are 15 residues in the CDR3. The CDR3 DNA reads as TGTGCCAGCAGCCGGACCTCCCTACCGACAGATACGCAGTATTTT. This translates into CASSRTSLPTDTQYF.

This chain joins TRBV27 and TRBJ2-3, with no clear D. There are 17 residues in the CDR3. The germline V and J ends were trimmed by 0 bases and 0 bases, with 13 bases remaining between them. Germline-derived CDR1 and CDR2 are MNHEY and SMNVEV (reference sequence). The CDR3 reads CASSLSGLGSSTDTQYF. The CDR3 region has the DNA TGTGCCAGCAGTTTATCCGGATTGGGCTCTAGCACAGATACGCAGTATTTT.

This rearrangement joins TRBV13 to TRBJ1-3, with 7 bases that match TRBD1. The CDR3 loop spans 15 amino acids. Germline CDR1 PRHDT, CDR2 FYEKMQ (reference sequence). Germline trimming cut 4 bases from V and 4 bases from J; bases unmatched to any gene: 7. This CDR3 is CASSSRQGSGNTIYF. In DNA form, the CDR3 reads TGTGCCAGCAGCTCAAGACAGGGATCGGGAAACACCATATATTTT.

The chain uses TRBV27 and TRBJ2-7; 8 nucleotides line up with TRBD1. CDR1 and CDR2 (germline): MNHEY, SMNVEV (reference sequence). The CDR3 covers 16 residues. With 3 bases clipped from V and 2 bases from J, the junction kept 9 bases outside the gene matches. The CDR3 loop is CASSLLLGTGAYEQYF. CDR3 nucleotide sequence: TGTGCCAGCAGTTTGCTTTTAGGGACAGGAGCCTACGAGCAGTACTTC.

The chain employs TRBV30 and TRBJ2-2; D is perhaps TRBD1 (6 bases). Trimming took off 5 bases at V and 7 bases at J, with 11 bases between the two ends. Germline CDR1 GTSNPN, CDR2 SVGIG (reference sequence). The CDR3 consists of 12 residues. The CDR3 region has the DNA TGTGCCTGGGGGGGCCAGGGCGGGGAGCTGTTTTTT. Translated: CAWGGQGGELFF.

This clone was seen only once. The genes are TRBV6-1 and TRBJ1-5; D ambiguous. The CDR3 has 18 amino acids. V dropped 1 base and J dropped 0 bases, with 16 bases sitting between them. Germline V gene lookup returns CDR1 MNHNS and CDR2 SASEGT. The CDR3 coding sequence is TGTGCCAGCAGTGAAGGGTCGACGCAACTCTATAGCAATCAGCCCCAGCATTTT. Its translation: CASSEGSTQLYSNQPQHF.

The genes are TRBV21-1 and TRBJ2-5; TRBD2 is the table's D call, not checked against the DNA. TRBV21-1 is designated a pseudogene. CDR3 length: 14 amino acids. CDR3: CASSNSGVLETQYF. The CDR3 DNA reads TGTGCCAGCAGCAATTCGGGGGTATTGGAGACCCAGTACTTC.

This chain joins TRBV5-1 and TRBJ2-1, with TRBD1 identical over 10 bases. The CDR3 covers 16 residues. In germline, CDR1 is SGHRS, CDR2 YFSETQ. Germline trimming cut 0 bases from V and 2 bases from J; bases unmatched to any gene: 2. The CDR3 bases are TGCGCCAGCAGCTTGGCGGGACAGGGGCCCTACAATGAGCAGTTCTTC. Translated, it gives CASSLAGQGPYNEQFF.

The rearrangement links TRBV24-1 to TRBJ2-3, with a tentative D call TRBD2 (7 bases). Germline values: CDR1 KGHDR, CDR2 SFDVKD. This CDR3 has 14 amino acids. The germline V and J ends were trimmed by 5 bases and 4 bases, with 12 bases remaining between them. This CDR3 is CATSARGGADTQYF. DNA of the CDR3: TGTGCCACCAGTGCGAGGGGGGGCGCAGATACGCAGTATTTT.